A selection of T cell receptor beta chains follows, all from one sample in a study of radiation and T cells in renal cell carcinoma. Generated by immunoSEQ multiplex PCR, the TCRdb table keeps only in-frame clones and is missing some. Of 100,000 to 150,000 clones listed, 88% are singletons. The sample consisted of blood, taken from a patient whose treatment included radiotherapy and nephrectomy. Receptors originate from a woman aged 70-85 years with renal cell carcinoma. The CDR3 runs from the conserved cysteine through the conserved F or W. D genes are given only for firm matches. The size field is filled for only some rows; it gives once, few, many or a size class.

D gene,V gene,clone size,J gene,CDR3 protein,CDR3 DNA
-,TRBV10-2,-,TRBJ1-1,CASSEPSIGPEGGGTEAFF,TGCGCCAGCAGTGAGCCCTCAATTGGGCCTGAAGGGGGGGGAACTGAAGCTTTCTTT
-,TRBV4-2,-,TRBJ1-1,CASSQDTTGKDSGNTEAFF,TGTGCCAGCAGCCAAGATACAACAGGGAAAGACTCCGGAAACACTGAAGCTTTCTTT
-,TRBV27,-,TRBJ2-7,CASSWNRDYEQYF,TGTGCCAGCAGTTGGAACAGGGACTACGAGCAGTACTTC
-,TRBV10-3,-,TRBJ2-3,CAISESATDTQYF,TGTGCCATCAGTGAGTCAGCCACAGATACGCAGTATTTT
TRBD1,TRBV7-8,few,TRBJ1-2,CASSMTGVDGYTF,TGTGCCAGCAGCATGACAGGGGTTGATGGCTACACCTTC
-,TRBV29-1,-,TRBJ2-7,CSVTRQGYEQYF,TGCAGCGTTACGAGGCAGGGCTACGAGCAGTACTTC
-,TRBV5-1,-,TRBJ1-1,CASSLGGQNTEAFF,TGCGCCAGCAGCTTGGGGGGACAGAACACTGAAGCTTTCTTT
TRBD2,TRBV7-2,-,TRBJ2-2,CASRGRRLAGTNTGELFF,TGTGCCAGCAGAGGAAGGAGACTAGCGGGGACGAACACCGGGGAGCTGTTTTTT
-,TRBV7-2,-,TRBJ1-4,CASSPRQERYEKLFF,TGTGCCAGCAGCCCCAGACAGGAACGGTATGAAAAACTGTTTTTT
-,TRBV30,-,TRBJ2-7,CAWSAGGEYEQYF,TGTGCCTGGAGTGCAGGGGGGGAATACGAGCAGTACTTC
-,TRBV7-9,-,TRBJ2-2,CASSLTSNTGELFF,TGTGCCAGCAGCTTGACATCGAACACCGGGGAGCTGTTTTTT
TRBD1,TRBV28,-,TRBJ2-7,CASSRPGTGGSEQYF,TGTGCCAGCAGTCGCCCAGGGACAGGGGGCAGCGAGCAGTACTTC
-,TRBV10-2,-,TRBJ2-3,CASSESWMHSSTDTQYF,TGCGCCAGCAGTGAGTCTTGGATGCACTCTAGCACAGATACGCAGTATTTT
-,TRBV21-1,-,TRBJ1-1,CASSKAWEEVFEGHRPGTGNGAFF,TGTGCCAGCAGCAAAGCGTGGGAGGAGGTATTCGAGGGACACCGTCCCGGGACAGGGAATGGGGCTTTCTTT
-,TRBV27,-,TRBJ2-7,CASSLNPDHEQYF,TGTGCCAGCAGTTTAAACCCCGACCACGAGCAGTACTTC
-,TRBV30,-,TRBJ1-2,CAWSVGQSRGYTF,TGTGCCTGGAGTGTTGGACAGTCTCGAGGCTACACCTTC
-,TRBV5-4,-,TRBJ1-1,CASSLALRTEAFF,TGTGCCAGCAGCTTGGCCCTTCGAACTGAAGCTTTCTTT